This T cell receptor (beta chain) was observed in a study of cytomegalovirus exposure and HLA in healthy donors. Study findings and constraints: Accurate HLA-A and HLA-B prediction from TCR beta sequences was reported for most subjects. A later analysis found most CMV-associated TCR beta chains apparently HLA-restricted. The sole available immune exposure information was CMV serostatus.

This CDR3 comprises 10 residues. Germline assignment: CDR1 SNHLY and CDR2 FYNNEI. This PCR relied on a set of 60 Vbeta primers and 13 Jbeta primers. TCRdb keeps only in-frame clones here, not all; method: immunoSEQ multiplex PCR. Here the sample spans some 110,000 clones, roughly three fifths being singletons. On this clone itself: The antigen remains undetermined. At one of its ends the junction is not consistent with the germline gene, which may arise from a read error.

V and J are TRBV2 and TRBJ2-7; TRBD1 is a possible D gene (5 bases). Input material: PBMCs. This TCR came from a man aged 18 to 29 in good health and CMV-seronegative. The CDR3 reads CASSLRALTF. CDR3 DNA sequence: TGTGCCAGCAGCCTCAGGGCTCTAACCTTC.